This T cell receptor beta chain was observed in a study of shared clonotypes between healthy human individuals. Overall study: Donors, aged 18 to 49, were a couple of women and a few men. The study, taken as a whole, reports: Investigators expected sequencing depth to affect clonotype sharing among donors.

V was pared by 5 bases and J by 7 bases, with 12 bases of the junction left unmatched. CDR3 length equals 16 residues. Germline V gene data show CDR1 as MDHEN and CDR2 as SYDVKM. Sequenced by immunoSEQ multiplex PCR; TCRdb stores in-frame clones only, minus some. Of some 630,000 clones listed, roughly 78% are singletons. Adult Caucasians living in Nashville, Tennessee made up all of the donors. With respect to this clone: Its antigen is not known.

What was sequenced was memory CD4+ T cells sorted from blood. This sample's subset: CD45RA-negative fraction. This receptor was obtained from a woman in her thirties in good health. This chain joins TRBV28 and TRBJ1-5, with 9 bases identical to TRBD1. CDR3 nucleotides: TGTGCCAGCAGTCATCGCTACAGGGGGCGGGAACAGCCCCAGCATTTT. Protein sequence: CASSHRYRGREQPQHF.